A selection of T cell receptor beta chains follows, all from one sample in a study of long-term antiretroviral therapy in people with HIV. Here immunoSEQ multiplex PCR was the method, and the copy in TCRdb shows in-frame clones only, minus some. This table has 25,000 to 35,000 clones, more than 95% appearing once. The sample in question was unsorted PBMCs, obtained 6.9 years after starting antiretroviral therapy. All receptors come from a man in his thirties or forties with HIV. The CDR3 runs from the conserved cysteine through the conserved F or W. The order of the fields is V gene, D gene, clone size, J gene, CDR3 DNA, CDR3 protein. The D gene is left open where the match is weak. Expanded clones get a size class; other rows say once, few or many, or leave the size out.

>TRBV19|-|-|TRBJ2-7
TGTGCCAGTAGCCCGGGTAGTGGGGTTACCTACGAGCAGTACTTC
CASSPGSGVTYEQYF
>TRBV15|-|-|TRBJ1-2
TGTGCCACCAGCAGAGGGGGAGGTGGCTACACCTTC
CATSRGGGGYTF
>TRBV9|TRBD1|once|TRBJ1-1
TGTGCCAGCAGCGGCCGGACAGGCGCAGTGAGGACTGAAGCTTTCTTT
CASSGRTGAVRTEAFF
>TRBV10-3|-|-|TRBJ2-5
TGTGCCATAAAACCCGCAGGGAAAGAGACCCAGTACTTC
CAIKPAGKETQYF
>TRBV6-1|TRBD1|-|TRBJ1-3
TGTGCCAGCGGGAGGACAGGGCCTGGAAACACCATATATTTT
CASGRTGPGNTIYF
>TRBV19|-|-|TRBJ1-1
TGTGCCAGTAGTATGGGCGGACTGAACACTGAAGCTTTCTTT
CASSMGGLNTEAFF
>TRBV27|TRBD2|-|TRBJ2-2
TGTGCCAGCAGTTTATTAGTAGGGACTAGCGGGATCAGGGAGCTGTTTTTT
CASSLLVGTSGIRELFF
>TRBV2|TRBD1|-|TRBJ2-5
TGTGCCAGCCGCCTCGGGACAGAAGAGACCCAGTACTTC
CASRLGTEETQYF
>TRBV5-1|-|-|TRBJ2-3
TGCGCCAGCAGCTTGTGGTCAGGGCGGGGAGATACGCAGTATTTT
CASSLWSGRGDTQYF
>TRBV10-3|-|once|TRBJ2-7
TGTGCCATCAGTGAGTCTACCACGCAAGCTTCCGAGCAGTACTTC
CAISESTTQASEQYF